The sequence of this T cell receptor beta chain was determined in a study of tumor-infiltrating lymphocytes in oesophageal squamous cell carcinoma. The CDR3 consists of 19 residues. Germline V gene lookup returns CDR1 SGHTA and CDR2 FQGNSA. J was trimmed by 1 base and V by 5 bases; bases with no gene match: 14. This clonotype was found once. TCRdb re-analysed the PCR reads in MiXCR, keeping a single row per CDR3 protein. Among fewer than 18,000 distinct CDR3 sequences listed, more than 50% were seen once. The J gene is TRBJ2-1, the V gene TRBV7-2; 10 bases line up with TRBD2. The TCR comes from a male donor with esophageal squamous cell carcinoma. Material: esophageal tumor tissue. The chain's CDR3 is CASSHPRSSGSDSYNEQFF. The CDR3 region has the DNA TGTGCCAGCAGCCATCCCCGTTCTAGCGGGAGTGATTCCTACAATGAGCAGTTCTTC.